This T cell receptor beta chain was identified in a study of blood T cell repertoires in COVID-19. Clinical history as reported by participants underpinned cohort assignment. Cohort 3 donors counted as recovered after two negative PCRs, clearance, or resolved symptoms. The length of the CDR3 is 13 residues. The germline V gene has CDR1 MDHEN and CDR2 SYDVKM. With 5 bases removed from V and 8 bases from J, the gap between germline ends came to 13 bases. Here immunoSEQ multiplex PCR was the method, and the copy in TCRdb shows in-frame clones only, minus some. The sample yields around 300,000 clones, 80% to 90% seen once. This clone was seen just once.

This TCR came from a man aged 25 to 40 who had recovered from COVID-19. V usage is TRBV28 and J usage is TRBJ2-4, with D possibly TRBD2 on 5 matching bases. Sequencing was performed on PBMCs or T cells enriched from blood (not recorded which). For the CDR3, the DNA is TGTGCCAGCAGTACCGGAGTGGAGGACATTCAGTACTTC. Translated, it gives CASSTGVEDIQYF.